This is a list of T cell receptor beta chains from one sample in a study of blood T cell repertoires in COVID-19. Using immunoSEQ multiplex PCR, the repertoire was profiled, and TCRdb retains in-frame clones only, with some absent. The table includes some 38,000 clones, approximately 85% detected once. Specimen: peripheral blood. Receptor source: a man in his sixties with active or convalescent COVID-19. The CDR3 runs from the conserved cysteine through the conserved F or W. The D gene is left open where the match is weak. Expanded clones are given a class, and other clones once, few, many or no size at all.

TRBV3-1/TRBV3-2	TRBJ1-1	-	13	-	CASSLNPGTEAFF	TGTGCCAGCAGCCTCAACCCGGGGACTGAAGCTTTCTTT
TRBV7-8	TRBJ1-3	TRBD1	17	-	CASSLSLQGARGNTIYF	TGTGCCAGCAGCTTAAGTTTACAGGGGGCGCGTGGAAACACCATATATTTT
TRBV11-3	TRBJ2-3	-	16	-	CASSPDGRRRTDTQYF	TGTGCCAGCAGCCCCGATGGGCGGAGGCGCACAGATACGCAGTATTTT
TRBV7-8	TRBJ2-6	-	18	-	CASSLYAGGSAGANVLTF	TGTGCCAGCAGCTTATACGCGGGTGGGAGCGCAGGGGCCAACGTCCTGACTTTC
TRBV27	TRBJ1-2	TRBD1	14	-	CASSPTGVSYGYTF	TGTGCCAGCAGTCCGACAGGGGTTTCCTATGGCTACACCTTC
TRBV18	TRBJ1-2	TRBD1	14	few	CASPSTGGAYGYTF	TGTGCCAGCCCGTCGACAGGGGGCGCCTACGGCTACACCTTC
TRBV11-3	TRBJ2-2	TRBD1	15	-	CASSSLGQGTGELFF	TGTGCCAGCAGCTCCTTGGGACAGGGGACCGGGGAGCTGTTTTTT
TRBV6-4	TRBJ2-6	TRBD1	18	-	CASSLGTGGTSGANVLTF	TGTGCCAGCAGTCTCGGGACAGGGGGTACCTCTGGGGCCAACGTCCTGACTTTC
TRBV4-3	TRBJ1-5	TRBD1	16	-	CASSQDRQGDYQPQHF	TGCGCCAGCAGCCAAGACCGACAGGGTGATTATCAGCCCCAGCATTTT
TRBV5-6	TRBJ2-5	-	15	-	CASSLALRGVETQYF	TGTGCCAGCAGCTTGGCCCTTCGCGGGGTCGAGACCCAGTACTTC
TRBV6-6	TRBJ1-2	-	12	-	CASSYSSYGYTF	TGTGCCAGCAGTTACTCGAGCTATGGCTACACCTTC
TRBV19	TRBJ2-5	TRBD2	15	-	CATDRGGGPSETQYF	TGTGCCACCGACCGGGGGGGAGGGCCATCTGAGACCCAGTACTTC
TRBV28	TRBJ1-6	TRBD1	15	-	CASSSDRGVNSPLHF	TGTGCCAGCAGTTCAGACAGGGGCGTGAATTCACCCCTCCACTTT
TRBV19	TRBJ2-3	-	16	-	CASSPELASVVDTQYF	TGTGCCAGTAGTCCAGAGCTAGCGTCCGTAGTGGATACGCAGTATTTT
TRBV27	TRBJ1-2	TRBD1	17	-	CASSPPPGQPGLYGYTF	TGTGCCAGCAGTCCCCCCCCGGGACAGCCAGGACTATATGGCTACACCTTC
TRBV7-2	TRBJ1-1	-	13	-	CASSAGRFLEAFF	TGTGCCAGCAGCGCGGGACGGTTCCTTGAAGCTTTCTTT
TRBV12-3/TRBV12-4	TRBJ1-5	-	13	-	CASSPSEFSYQHF	TGTGCCAGCAGCCCTAGCGAGTTCAGTTACCAGCATTTT
TRBV6-5	TRBJ1-6	TRBD1	14	-	CASSSRDRASPLHF	TGTGCCAGCAGTTCCCGGGACAGGGCTTCACCCCTCCACTTT
TRBV11-3	TRBJ2-1	TRBD2	18	-	CASSTNDKLAGGPGEQFF	TGTGCCAGCAGCACAAATGACAAACTAGCGGGAGGGCCGGGTGAGCAGTTCTTC